The 3 T cell receptor beta chains presented below share a single source sample, sequenced in a study of cytomegalovirus exposure and HLA in healthy donors. Sequenced by immunoSEQ multiplex PCR; TCRdb stores in-frame clones only, minus some. The sample has fewer than 250,000 clones; roughly 84% are singletons. The specimen sequenced was PBMCs. These receptors were collected from a woman aged 18-29 years in good health and CMV-seropositive.

This clone has more than one count but fewer than ten. V and J are TRBV28 and TRBJ2-7; possible D gene TRBD2, 5 bases. CDR1 is MDHEN, CDR2 SYDVKM, per germline. This CDR3 region has 12 residues. Deletions cut 2 bases from V and 3 bases from J, with 5 bases between. DNA for the CDR3: TGTGCCAGCAGTTTACGGGACTACGAGCAGTACTTC. Translated: CASSLRDYEQYF.

The rearrangement links TRBV28 to TRBJ2-5, with 8 bases lining up with TRBD2. V trimming: 7 bases; J trimming: 6 bases; junction bases outside the gene matches: 7. Germline CDR1 reads MDHEN; CDR2 reads SYDVKM. CDR3 length equals 13 residues. The CDR3 is CASKAGAGKTQYF. The CDR3 bases are TGTGCCAGCAAAGCGGGAGCGGGAAAGACCCAGTACTTC.

The table lists this clone with a count of one. The chain is built from TRBV5-1 and TRBJ2-1; 7 nucleotides agree with TRBD2. The CDR3 has 17 amino acids. V trimming: 3 bases; J trimming: 10 bases; junction bases outside the gene matches: 19. Germline-derived CDR1 and CDR2 are SGHRS and YFSETQ. CDR3 sequence: CASSSARASGLGREQFF. The CDR3 region has the DNA TGCGCCAGCAGCTCCGCCCGGGCTAGCGGTCTGGGAAGGGAGCAGTTCTTC.